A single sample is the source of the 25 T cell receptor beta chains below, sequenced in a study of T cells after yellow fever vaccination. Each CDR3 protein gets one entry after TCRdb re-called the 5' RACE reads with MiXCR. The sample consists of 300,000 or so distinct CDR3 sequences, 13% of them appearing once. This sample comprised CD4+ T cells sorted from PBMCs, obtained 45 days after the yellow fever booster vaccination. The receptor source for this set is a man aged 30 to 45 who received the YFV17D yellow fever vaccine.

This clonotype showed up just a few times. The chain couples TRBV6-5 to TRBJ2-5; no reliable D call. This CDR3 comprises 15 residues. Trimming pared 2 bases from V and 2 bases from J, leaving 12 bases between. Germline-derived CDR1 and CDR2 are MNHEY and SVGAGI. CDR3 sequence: CASSYAPRFQETQYF. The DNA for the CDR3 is TGTGCCAGCAGTTACGCCCCCAGGTTTCAAGAGACCCAGTACTTC.

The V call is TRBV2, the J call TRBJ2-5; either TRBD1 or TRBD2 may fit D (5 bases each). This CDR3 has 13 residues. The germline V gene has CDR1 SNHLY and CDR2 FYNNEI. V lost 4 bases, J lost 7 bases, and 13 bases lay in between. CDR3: CASSGPLRGTQYF. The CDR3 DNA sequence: TGTGCCAGCAGTGGACCCTTGAGGGGGACCCAGTACTTC. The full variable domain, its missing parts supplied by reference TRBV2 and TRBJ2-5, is EPEVTQTPSHQVTQMGQEVILRCVPISNHLYFYWYRQILGQKVEFLVSFYNNEISEKSEIFDDQFSVERPDGSNFTLKIRSTKLEDSAMYFCASSGPLRGTQYFGPGTRLLVL.

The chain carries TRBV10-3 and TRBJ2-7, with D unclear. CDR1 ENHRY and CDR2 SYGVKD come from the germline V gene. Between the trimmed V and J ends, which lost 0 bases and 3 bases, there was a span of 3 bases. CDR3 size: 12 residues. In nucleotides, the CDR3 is TGTGCCATCAGTGAGTCGAACTACGAGCAGTACTTC. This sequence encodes CAISESNYEQYF.

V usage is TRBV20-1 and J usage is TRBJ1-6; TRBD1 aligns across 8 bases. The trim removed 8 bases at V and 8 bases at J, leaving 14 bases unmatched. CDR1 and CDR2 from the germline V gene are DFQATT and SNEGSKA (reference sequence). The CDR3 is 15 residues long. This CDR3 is CSSRGWGQVHSPLHF. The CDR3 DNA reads TGCAGTTCCCGAGGGTGGGGACAGGTCCATTCACCCCTCCACTTT.

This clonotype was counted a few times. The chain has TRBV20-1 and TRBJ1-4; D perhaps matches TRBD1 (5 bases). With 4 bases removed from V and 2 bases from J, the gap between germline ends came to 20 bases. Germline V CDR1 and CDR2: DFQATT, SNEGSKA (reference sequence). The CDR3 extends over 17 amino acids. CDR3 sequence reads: CSAKKGTPRATNEKLFF. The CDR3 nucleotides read TGCAGTGCTAAGAAAGGGACTCCTCGCGCGACTAATGAAAAACTGTTTTTT.

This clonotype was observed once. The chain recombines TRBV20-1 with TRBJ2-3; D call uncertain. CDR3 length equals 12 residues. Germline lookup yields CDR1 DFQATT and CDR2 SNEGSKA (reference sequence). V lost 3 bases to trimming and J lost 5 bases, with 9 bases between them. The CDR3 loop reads CSARAGQDTQYF. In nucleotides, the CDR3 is TGCAGTGCTAGGGCCGGGCAAGATACGCAGTATTTT.

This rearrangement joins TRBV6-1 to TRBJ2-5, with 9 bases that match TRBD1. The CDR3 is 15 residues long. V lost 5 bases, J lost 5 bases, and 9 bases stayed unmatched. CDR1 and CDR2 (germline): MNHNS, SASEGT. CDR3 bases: TGTGCCAGCAGTCCCCGGGACAGGGTTACGGAGACCCAGTACTTC. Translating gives CASSPRDRVTETQYF.

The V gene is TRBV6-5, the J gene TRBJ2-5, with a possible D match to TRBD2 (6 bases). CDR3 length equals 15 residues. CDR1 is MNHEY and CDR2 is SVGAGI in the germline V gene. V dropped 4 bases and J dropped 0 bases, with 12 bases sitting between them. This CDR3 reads CASSFGSGYQETQYF. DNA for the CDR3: TGTGCCAGCAGTTTCGGGAGTGGGTACCAAGAGACCCAGTACTTC.

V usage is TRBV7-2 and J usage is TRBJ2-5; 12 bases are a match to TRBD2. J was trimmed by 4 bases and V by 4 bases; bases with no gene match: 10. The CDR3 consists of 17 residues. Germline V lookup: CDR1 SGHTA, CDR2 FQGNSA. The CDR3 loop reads CASSSLAGGPVGETQYF. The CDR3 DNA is TGTGCCAGCAGCTCTCTAGCGGGAGGGCCGGTGGGAGAGACCCAGTACTTC. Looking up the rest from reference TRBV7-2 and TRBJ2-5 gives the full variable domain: GAGVSQSPSNKVTEKGKDVELRCDPISGHTALYWYRQSLGQGLEFLIYFQGNSAPDKSGLPSDRFSAERTGGSVSTLTIQRTQQEDSAVYLCASSSLAGGPVGETQYFGPGTRLLVL.

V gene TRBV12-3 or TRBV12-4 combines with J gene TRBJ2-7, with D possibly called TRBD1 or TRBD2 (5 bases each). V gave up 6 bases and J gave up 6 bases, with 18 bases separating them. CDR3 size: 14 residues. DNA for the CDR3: TGTGCCAGCAGCGCTAGGGACCGTCTTGCCGAGCAGTACTTC. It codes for CASSARDRLAEQYF.

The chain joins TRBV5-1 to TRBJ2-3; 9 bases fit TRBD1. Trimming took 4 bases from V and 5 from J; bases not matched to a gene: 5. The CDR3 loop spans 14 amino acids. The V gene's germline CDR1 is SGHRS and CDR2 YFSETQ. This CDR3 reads CASSKGQGRDTQYF. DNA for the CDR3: TGCGCCAGCAGCAAGGGACAGGGTCGAGATACGCAGTATTTT.

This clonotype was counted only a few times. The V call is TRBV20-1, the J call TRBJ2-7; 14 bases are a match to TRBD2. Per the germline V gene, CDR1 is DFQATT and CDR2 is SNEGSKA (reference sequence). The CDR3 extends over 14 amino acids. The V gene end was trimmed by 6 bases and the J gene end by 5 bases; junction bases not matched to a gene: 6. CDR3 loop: CSATTSGRADEQYF. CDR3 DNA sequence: TGCAGTGCAACGACTAGCGGGAGGGCCGACGAGCAGTACTTC.

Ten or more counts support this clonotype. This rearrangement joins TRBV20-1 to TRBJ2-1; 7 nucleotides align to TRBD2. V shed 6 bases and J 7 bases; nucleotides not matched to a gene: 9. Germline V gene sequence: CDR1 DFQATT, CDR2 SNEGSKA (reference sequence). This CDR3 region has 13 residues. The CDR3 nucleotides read TGCAGTGCGGCGGCGACTAGCCCAAATGAGCAGTTCTTC. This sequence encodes CSAAATSPNEQFF.

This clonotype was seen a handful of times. The DNA for the CDR3 is TGTGCCAGCAGCTTAAACGACAGGGGGGTTATAGGGGCCAACGTCCTGACTTTC. Encoded protein: CASSLNDRGVIGANVLTF. The rearrangement uses TRBV11-2 and TRBJ2-6, with 9 bases that match TRBD1. The CDR3 consists of 18 residues. The V and J ends lost 2 bases and 4 bases, in that order; junction bases with no gene match: 9. Germline V gene sequence: CDR1 SGHAT, CDR2 FQNNGV.

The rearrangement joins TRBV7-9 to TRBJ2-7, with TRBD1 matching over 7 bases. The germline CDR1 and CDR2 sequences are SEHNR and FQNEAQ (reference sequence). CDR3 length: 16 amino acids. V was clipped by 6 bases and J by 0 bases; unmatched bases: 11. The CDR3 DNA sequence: TGTGCCAGCAGTTTAAACTTAGGGGGCGGCTCCTACGAGCAGTACTTC. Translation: CASSLNLGGGSYEQYF.

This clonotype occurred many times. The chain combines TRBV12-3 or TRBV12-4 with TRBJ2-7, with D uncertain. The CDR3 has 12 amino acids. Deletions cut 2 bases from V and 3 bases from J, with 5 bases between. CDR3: CASSLRRYEQYF. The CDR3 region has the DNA TGTGCCAGCAGTTTACGGCGCTACGAGCAGTACTTC.

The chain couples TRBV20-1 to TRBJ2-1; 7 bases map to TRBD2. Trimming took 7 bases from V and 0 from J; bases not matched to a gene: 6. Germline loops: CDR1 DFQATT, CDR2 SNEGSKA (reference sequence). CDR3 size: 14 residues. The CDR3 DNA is TGCAGTGTCCGGGACTACTTCTCCTACAATGAGCAGTTCTTC. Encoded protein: CSVRDYFSYNEQFF.

CDR3 nucleotides: TGCAGTGCTGGAGGTGGACTAGCGGGAGGGCAAGAGACCCAGTACTTC. Its protein is CSAGGGLAGGQETQYF. This chain links TRBV20-1 with TRBJ2-5; 15 positions agree with TRBD2. This CDR3 spans 16 amino acids. The V gene's germline CDR1 is DFQATT and CDR2 SNEGSKA (reference sequence). The V segment lost 5 bases and the J segment 2 bases; nucleotides outside the gene matches: 6.

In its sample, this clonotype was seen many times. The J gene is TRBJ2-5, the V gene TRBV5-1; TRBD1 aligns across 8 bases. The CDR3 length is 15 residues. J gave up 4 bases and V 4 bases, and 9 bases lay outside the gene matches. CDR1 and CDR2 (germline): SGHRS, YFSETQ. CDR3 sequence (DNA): TGCGCCAGCAGCGCCGGGACAGGTCAATCAGAGACCCAGTACTTC. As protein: CASSAGTGQSETQYF. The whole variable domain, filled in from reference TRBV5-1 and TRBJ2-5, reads KAGVTQTPRYLIKTRGQQVTLSCSPISGHRSVSWYQQTPGQGLQFLFEYFSETQRNKGNFPGRFSGRQFSNSRSEMNVSTLELGDSALYLCASSAGTGQSETQYFGPGTRLLVL.

CDR3 amino acids: CASLSIAARVGELFF. CDR3 nucleotide sequence: TGTGCCAGCCTTAGTATAGCGGCCCGGGTCGGGGAGCTGTTTTTT. The V and J genes are TRBV28 and TRBJ2-2; D might be TRBD2 (6 bases). CDR1 MDHEN and CDR2 SYDVKM come from the germline V gene. The ends were cut back, 8 bases at V and 7 bases at J, with 20 bases in the middle. This CDR3 comprises 15 residues.

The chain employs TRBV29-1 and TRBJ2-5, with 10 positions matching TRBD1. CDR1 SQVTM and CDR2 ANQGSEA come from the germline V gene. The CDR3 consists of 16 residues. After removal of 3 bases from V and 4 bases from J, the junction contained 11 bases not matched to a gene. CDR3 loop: CSVDRRGQGSGETQYF. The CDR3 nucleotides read TGCAGCGTTGATAGGAGGGGACAGGGGAGCGGAGAGACCCAGTACTTC.

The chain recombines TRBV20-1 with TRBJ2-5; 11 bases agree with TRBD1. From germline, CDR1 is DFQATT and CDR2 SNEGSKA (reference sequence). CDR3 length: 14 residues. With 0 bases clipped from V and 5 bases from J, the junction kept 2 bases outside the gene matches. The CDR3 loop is CSARDWDRGETQYF. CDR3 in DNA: TGCAGTGCTAGAGATTGGGACAGGGGGGAGACCCAGTACTTC.

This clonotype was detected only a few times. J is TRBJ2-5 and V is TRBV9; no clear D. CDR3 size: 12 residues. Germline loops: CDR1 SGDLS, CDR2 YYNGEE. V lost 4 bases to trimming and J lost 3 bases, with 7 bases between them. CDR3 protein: CASSSSKETQYF. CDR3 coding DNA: TGTGCCAGCAGCTCCTCCAAAGAGACCCAGTACTTC. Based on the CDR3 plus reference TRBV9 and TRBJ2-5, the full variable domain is DSGVTQTPKHLITATGQRVTLRCSPRSGDLSVYWYQQSLDQGLQFLIQYYNGEERAKGNILERFSAQQFPDLHSELNLSSLELGDSALYFCASSSSKETQYFGPGTRLLVL.

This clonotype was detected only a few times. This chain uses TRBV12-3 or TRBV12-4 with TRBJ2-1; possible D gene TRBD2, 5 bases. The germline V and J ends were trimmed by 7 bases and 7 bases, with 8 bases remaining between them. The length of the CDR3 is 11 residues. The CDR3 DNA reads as TGTGCCAGCACATGGAGGAATGAGCAGTTCTTC. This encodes CASTWRNEQFF.

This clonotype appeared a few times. The DNA for the CDR3 is TGCAGCGGACGAGTTAGGGGGGACGAGCAGTACTTC. Translation: CSGRVRGDEQYF. V is TRBV29-1 and J is TRBJ2-7; D tentatively fits TRBD1 or TRBD2 (6 bases each). The germline V gene has CDR1 SQVTM and CDR2 ANQGSEA. V was shortened by 7 bases and J by 5 bases, with 15 bases between the two germline ends. The CDR3 has 12 residues.